This TCR beta chain was captured in a study of T cell repertoires in cytomegalovirus infection. Study in general: Well-studied HLA-B-restricted epitopes and recently identified HLA-C-restricted epitopes of CMV were both used in the study. Public TCR beta signature analysis indicated the presence of both CMV infection and matching HLA type.

The CDR3 length is 13 residues. The V gene lost 0 bases and the J gene lost 9 bases, with 9 bases spanning the gap. The germline gives CDR1 MNHEY, CDR2 SVGEGT. Study conclusions and caveats: Identification of carriers of CMV plus the relevant HLA was achieved through cumulative public TCR beta family frequency. HLA-C-restricted CMV-specific TCR beta clonotypes prevailed in the ex vivo response.

Comment on this clonotype: Its antigen is not known.

TCRdb passed the reads through MiXCR, listing each CDR3 protein once. There are about half a million distinct CDR3 sequences in the sample; approximately 46% occur only once, and 43% lies in the top ten. This TCR was sampled from a human donor in good health (CMV status not recorded). Some clones in this sample may be carry-over from other donors' samples. V gene TRBV6-2 or TRBV6-3 combines with J gene TRBJ2-1; D is uncertain. Specimen: cultured PBMCs, collected from culture after CMV antigen stimulation. CDR3 sequence: CASSYSRLGEQFF. In nucleotides, the CDR3 is TGTGCCAGCAGTTACTCAAGATTAGGTGAGCAGTTCTTC.